This T cell receptor beta chain was captured by sequencing in a study of technical replicates of blood from a handful of donors. The data were produced by immunoSEQ multiplex PCR, yet TCRdb's version contains in-frame clones alone and is incomplete. The sample has around 89,000 clones; just under 95% are singletons. This CDR3 has 15 residues. J gave up 0 bases and V 4 bases, and 5 bases lay outside the gene matches. Germline V gene sequence: CDR1 MNHEY, CDR2 SVGAGI. The chain has TRBV6-5 and TRBJ2-7; TRBD2 matches 8 bases. Source material: T cells isolated from PBMCs. The clonotype comes from a human donor in good health. The CDR3 coding sequence is TGTGCCAGCAGTTCCCGGGGGGGTTCCTCCTACGAGCAGTACTTC. Protein sequence: CASSSRGGSSYEQYF.